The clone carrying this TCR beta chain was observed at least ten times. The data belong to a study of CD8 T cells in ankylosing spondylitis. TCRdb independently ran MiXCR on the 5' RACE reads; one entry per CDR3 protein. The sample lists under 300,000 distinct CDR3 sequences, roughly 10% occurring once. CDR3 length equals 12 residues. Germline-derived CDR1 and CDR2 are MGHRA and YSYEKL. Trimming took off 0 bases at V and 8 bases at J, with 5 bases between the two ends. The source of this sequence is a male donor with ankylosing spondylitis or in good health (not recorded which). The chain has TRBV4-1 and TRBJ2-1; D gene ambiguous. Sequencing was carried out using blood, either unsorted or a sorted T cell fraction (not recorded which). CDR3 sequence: CASSQDRDEQFF. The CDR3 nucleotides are TGCGCCAGCAGCCAAGATCGGGATGAGCAGTTCTTC.